These 17 T cell receptor beta chains came from one sample sequenced in a study of cytomegalovirus exposure and HLA in healthy donors listed by TCRdb under 2017. The library was produced with the immunoSEQ multiplex PCR assay. For the multiplex PCR, a mixture combining 60 forward primers for TCR Vbeta segments and 13 reverse primers for TCR Jbeta segments was used. TCRdb's version of the immuneACCESS table is confined to in-frame rearrangements and falls short of the full clone set. An unresolved V gene accounts for under half of the shortfall where checked; the remainder is of unknown origin. Present in this sample are about 140,000 clones, around 66% of which were seen just once. The top ten clonotypes cover 6.5% of the sample. Sequenced material: PBMCs. The receptors shown here come from a woman in her sixties in good health and CMV-seronegative.

The chain is built from TRBV29-1 and TRBJ2-3; TRBD1 matches 9 bases. The CDR3 extends over 11 amino acids. V trimming: 6 bases; J trimming: 9 bases; junction bases outside the gene matches: 4. CDR1 is SQVTM and CDR2 is ANQGSEA in the germline V gene. This CDR3 reads CSVAGTGTQYF. The CDR3 DNA sequence: TGCAGCGTCGCCGGGACAGGGACGCAGTATTTT.

This clone was observed a handful of times. The chain is built from TRBV15 and TRBJ2-5; 7 bases map to TRBD1. V gave up 3 bases and J gave up 7 bases; unmatched junction bases: 14. The CDR3 length is 16 residues. Germline CDR1 is LNHNV and CDR2 is YYDKDF (reference sequence). CDR3 protein: CATSSQLGTAVGTQYF. The CDR3 DNA sequence: TGTGCCACCAGCAGCCAGCTTGGGACAGCGGTCGGGACCCAGTACTTC. The variable domain in full, with the rest retrieved from reference TRBV15 and TRBJ2-5, is DAMVIQNPRYQVTQFGKPVTLSCSQTLNHNVMYWYQQKSSQAPKLLFHYYDKDFNNEADTPDNFQSRRPNTSFCFLDIRSPGLGDTAMYLCATSSQLGTAVGTQYFGPGTRLLVL.

CDR3 protein: CASSWGLGELFF. CDR3 DNA sequence: TGTGCCAGTAGTTGGGGGCTCGGGGAGCTGTTTTTT. V gene TRBV19 combines with J gene TRBJ2-2; TRBD1 might be the D (6 bases). V was shortened by 5 bases and J by 7 bases, with 8 bases between the two germline ends. Germline V gives CDR1 LNHDA, CDR2 SQIVND (reference sequence). CDR3 length equals 12 residues.

This clone was seen only a few times. J is TRBJ1-1 and V is TRBV15, with 7 bases matching TRBD1. This CDR3 spans 14 amino acids. Per germline, CDR1 LNHNV and CDR2 YYDKDF (reference sequence). V shed 0 bases, J shed 5 bases, and the junction held 3 bases outside the gene matches. The DNA of the CDR3 is TGTGCCACCAGCAGAGACACAGGGGTTACTGAAGCTTTCTTT. It yields the protein CATSRDTGVTEAFF.

The chain uses TRBV6-5 and TRBJ2-5, with a tentative D call TRBD1 (6 bases). The germline CDR1 and CDR2 sequences are MNHEY and SVGAGI. The CDR3 is made up of 14 amino acids. V lost 4 bases to trimming and J lost 4 bases, with 13 bases between them. The CDR3 bases are TGTGCCAGCAGTTTAGCAGGGGACGGAGAGACCCAGTACTTC. Its translation is CASSLAGDGETQYF.

V usage is TRBV7-9 and J usage is TRBJ2-2; 8 nucleotides agree with TRBD1. CDR1 is SEHNR, CDR2 FQNEAQ, per germline (reference sequence). The CDR3 runs 15 residues. Trimming removed 3 bases from V and 9 bases from J; junction bases left unmatched: 9. The CDR3 spells CASSLRTGTSRELFF. As DNA, the CDR3 is TGTGCCAGCAGCTTGAGGACAGGGACATCGAGGGAGCTGTTTTTT.

The table lists this clone with a few counts. The genes are TRBV5-1 and TRBJ2-3; 9 bases line up with TRBD2. Germline values: CDR1 SGHRS, CDR2 YFSETQ. The CDR3 spans 16 residues. V lost 0 bases, J lost 0 bases, and 2 bases stayed unmatched. CDR3 in amino acids: CASSLGSGGSTDTQYF. In DNA, the CDR3 is TGCGCCAGCAGCTTGGGTAGCGGGGGTAGCACAGATACGCAGTATTTT.

The gene calls are TRBV2 and TRBJ2-3, with TRBD1 matching over 10 bases. Germline V gives CDR1 SNHLY, CDR2 FYNNEI. Trimming at V came to 9 bases and at J to 5 bases, leaving 11 bases not matched to a gene. The CDR3 covers 15 residues. CDR3 bases: TGTGCCAGTGGAAAGGACAGGGGGACCGTAGATACGCAGTATTTT. It translates to CASGKDRGTVDTQYF.

The chain employs TRBV7-8 and TRBJ2-1, with D possibly being TRBD2 (5 bases). Trimming shortened V by 2 bases and J by 4 bases, and 9 bases separated the two germline ends. In germline, CDR1 is SGHVS, CDR2 FQNEAQ. CDR3 length equals 14 residues. The CDR3: CASSLTTIYNEQFF. The DNA for the CDR3 is TGTGCCAGCAGCTTAACGACTATTTACAATGAGCAGTTCTTC.

This chain connects TRBV19 to TRBJ1-4, with a possible D match to TRBD1 (6 bases). The CDR3 is 16 residues long. The V gene lost 7 bases and the J gene lost 8 bases, with 23 bases spanning the gap. Germline values: CDR1 LNHDA, CDR2 SQIVND (reference sequence). CDR3 residues: CASTVGSGQSREKLFF. The CDR3 region has the DNA TGTGCCAGTACCGTAGGAAGCGGACAGTCTAGGGAAAAACTGTTTTTT. Together with reference TRBV19 and TRBJ1-4, the CDR3 gives the full variable domain: DGGITQSPKYLFRKEGQNVTLSCEQNLNHDAMYWYRQDPGQGLRLIYYSQIVNDFQKGDIAEGYSVSREKKESFPLTVTSAQKNPTAFYLCASTVGSGQSREKLFFGSGTQLSVL.

The sample holds one count of this clone. One junction end disagrees with the germline gene, perhaps due to a read error. J is TRBJ1-2 and V is TRBV7-9, with D perhaps matching TRBD1 (6 bases). The germline gives CDR1 SEHNR, CDR2 FQNEAQ (reference sequence). The CDR3 is made up of 14 amino acids. The CDR3 is CSSSSTRGKSGYTF. The CDR3 coding sequence is TGTTCCAGCAGCTCGACGAGGGGGAAGAGTGGCTACACCTTC.

To note about this clone: Distinct nucleotide sequences in the sample also encode this CDR3. The CDR3 is CASSPGQANYGYTF. CDR3 nucleotide sequence: TGTGCCAGCAGCCCGGGACAGGCGAACTATGGCTACACCTTC. This sequence joins TRBV7-2 and TRBJ1-2; TRBD1 aligns across 8 bases. J gave up 2 bases and V 5 bases, and 4 bases lay outside the gene matches. The germline CDR1 and CDR2 sequences are SGHTA and FQGNSA. This CDR3 contains 14 residues. The variable domain in full, with the rest retrieved from reference TRBV7-2 and TRBJ1-2, is GAGVSQSPSNKVTEKGKDVELRCDPISGHTALYWYRQSLGQGLEFLIYFQGNSAPDKSGLPSDRFSAERTGGSVSTLTIQRTQQEDSAVYLCASSPGQANYGYTFGSGTRLTVV.

This clone showed up just a few times. The genes are TRBV7-2 and TRBJ2-2; the D is unclear. There are 14 residues in the CDR3. CDR1 and CDR2 from the germline V gene are SGHTA and FQGNSA. V lost 2 bases and J 5 bases, leaving 9 bases between the germline ends. For the CDR3, the DNA is TGTGCCAGCAGCTTAACGCTAGGAACCGGGGAGCTGTTTTTT. It codes for CASSLTLGTGELFF.

The chain employs TRBV5-1 and TRBJ2-5, with TRBD2 identical over 11 bases. V gave up 4 bases and J gave up 5 bases; unmatched junction bases: 7. Per the germline V gene, CDR1 is SGHRS and CDR2 is YFSETQ. This CDR3 spans 15 amino acids. CDR3 nucleotide sequence: TGCGCCAGCAGCAAGAACCTAGCGGGAGGCGAGACCCAGTACTTC. This translates into CASSKNLAGGETQYF.

V is TRBV7-2 and J is TRBJ2-2, with 10 positions matching TRBD1. CDR3 length: 14 residues. Looked up from germline, CDR1 is SGHTA and CDR2 is FQGNSA. Germline trimming cut 6 bases from V and 6 bases from J; bases unmatched to any gene: 4. CDR3 loop: CASRTGGGPGELFF. For the CDR3, the DNA is TGTGCCAGCAGGACAGGGGGCGGTCCCGGGGAGCTGTTTTTT.

This rearrangement joins TRBV29-1 to TRBJ2-7; 9 positions agree with TRBD1. Trimming cost V 5 bases and J 1 base; bases outside gene matches: 6. CDR1 and CDR2 from the germline V gene are SQVTM and ANQGSEA. This CDR3 is 14 amino acids long. This chain's CDR3 is CSVQGTGLSYEQYF. CDR3 DNA sequence: TGCAGCGTTCAGGGGACAGGGTTATCCTACGAGCAGTACTTC.

J is TRBJ2-2 and V is TRBV9; 7 positions match TRBD1. The germline gives CDR1 SGDLS, CDR2 YYNGEE. V was pared by 5 bases and J by 5 bases, with 9 bases of the junction left unmatched. The length of the CDR3 is 15 residues. The CDR3 spells CASRGTGTATGELFF. CDR3 in DNA: TGTGCCAGCAGGGGGACCGGGACAGCGACCGGGGAGCTGTTTTTT.